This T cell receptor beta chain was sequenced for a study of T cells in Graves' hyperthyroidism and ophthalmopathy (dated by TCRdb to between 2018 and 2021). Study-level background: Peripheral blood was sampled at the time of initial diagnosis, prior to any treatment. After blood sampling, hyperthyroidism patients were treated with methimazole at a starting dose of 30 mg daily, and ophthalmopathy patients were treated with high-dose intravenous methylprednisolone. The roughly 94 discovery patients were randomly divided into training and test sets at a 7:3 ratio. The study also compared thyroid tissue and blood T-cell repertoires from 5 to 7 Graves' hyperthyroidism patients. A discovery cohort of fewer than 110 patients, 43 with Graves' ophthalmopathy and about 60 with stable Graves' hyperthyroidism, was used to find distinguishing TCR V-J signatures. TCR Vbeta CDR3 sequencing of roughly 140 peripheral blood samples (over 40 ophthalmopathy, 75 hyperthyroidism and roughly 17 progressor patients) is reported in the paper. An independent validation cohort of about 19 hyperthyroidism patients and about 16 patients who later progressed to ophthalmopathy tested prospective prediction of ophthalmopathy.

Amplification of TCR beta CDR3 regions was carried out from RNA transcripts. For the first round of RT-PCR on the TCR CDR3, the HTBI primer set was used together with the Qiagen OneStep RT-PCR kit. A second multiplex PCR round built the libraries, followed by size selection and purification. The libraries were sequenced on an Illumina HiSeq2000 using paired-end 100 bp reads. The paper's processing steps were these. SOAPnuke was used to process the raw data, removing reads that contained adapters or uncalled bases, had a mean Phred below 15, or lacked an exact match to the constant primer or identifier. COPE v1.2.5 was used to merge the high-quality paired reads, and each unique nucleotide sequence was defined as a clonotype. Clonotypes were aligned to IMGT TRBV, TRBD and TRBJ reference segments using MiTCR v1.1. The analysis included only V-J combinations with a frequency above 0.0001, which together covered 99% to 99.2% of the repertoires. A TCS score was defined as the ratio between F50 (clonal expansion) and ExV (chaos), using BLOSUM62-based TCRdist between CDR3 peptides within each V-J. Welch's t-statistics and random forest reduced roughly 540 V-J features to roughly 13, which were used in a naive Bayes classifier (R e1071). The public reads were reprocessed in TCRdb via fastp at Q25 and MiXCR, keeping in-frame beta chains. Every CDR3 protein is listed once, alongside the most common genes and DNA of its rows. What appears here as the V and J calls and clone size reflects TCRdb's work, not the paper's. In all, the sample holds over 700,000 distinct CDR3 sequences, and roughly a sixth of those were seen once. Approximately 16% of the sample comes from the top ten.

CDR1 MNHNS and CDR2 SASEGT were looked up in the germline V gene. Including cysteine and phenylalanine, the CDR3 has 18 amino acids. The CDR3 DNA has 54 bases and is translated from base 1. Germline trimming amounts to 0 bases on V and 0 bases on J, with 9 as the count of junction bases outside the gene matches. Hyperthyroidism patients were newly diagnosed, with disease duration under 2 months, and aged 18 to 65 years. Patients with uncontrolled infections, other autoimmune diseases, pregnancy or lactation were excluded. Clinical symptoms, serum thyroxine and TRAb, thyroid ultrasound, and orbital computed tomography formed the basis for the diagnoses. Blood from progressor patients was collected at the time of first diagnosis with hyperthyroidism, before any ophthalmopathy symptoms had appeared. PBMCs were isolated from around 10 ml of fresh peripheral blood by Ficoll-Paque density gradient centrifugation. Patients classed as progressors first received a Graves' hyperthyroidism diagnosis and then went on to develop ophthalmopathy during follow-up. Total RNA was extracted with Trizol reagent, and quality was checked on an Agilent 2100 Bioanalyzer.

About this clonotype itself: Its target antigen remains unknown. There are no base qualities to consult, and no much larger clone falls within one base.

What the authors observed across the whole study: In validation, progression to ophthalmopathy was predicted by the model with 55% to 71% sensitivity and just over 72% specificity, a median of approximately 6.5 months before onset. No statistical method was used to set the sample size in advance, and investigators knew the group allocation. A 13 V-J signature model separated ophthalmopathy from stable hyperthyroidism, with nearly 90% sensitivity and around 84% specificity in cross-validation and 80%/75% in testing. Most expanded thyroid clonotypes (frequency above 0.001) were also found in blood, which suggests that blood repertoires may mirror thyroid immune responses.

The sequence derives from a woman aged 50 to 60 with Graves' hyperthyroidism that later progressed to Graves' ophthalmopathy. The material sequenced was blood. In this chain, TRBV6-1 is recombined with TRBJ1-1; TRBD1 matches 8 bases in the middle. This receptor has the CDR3 CASSEAPNRGGMNTEAFF. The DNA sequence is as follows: TGTGCCAGCAGTGAAGCGCCAAACAGGGGGGGCATGAACACTGAAGCTTTCTTT.